Following are 9 T cell receptor beta chains from one sample sequenced in a study of shared clonotypes between healthy human individuals (dated by TCRdb to the early 2020s). CD8 naive samples were CD45RO-negative cells positively selected for CCR7, giving a CD45RA+CCR7+ population that excluded TemRA cells. Library construction relied on the immunoSEQ multiplex PCR assay. The table comes from immuneACCESS by way of TCRdb, which keeps in-frame sequences with V and J called. Part of the clones is missing from these tables; in studies checked, under half for an unresolved V gene and the rest for unknown reasons. Counted in this sample were 2 million to 2.5 million clones; about 95% of them appeared once. Together, the top ten hold approximately 1.2% of the sample. Sample: naive CD8+ T cells sorted from blood. In light of the paper, this sample's cell subset or site label describes: CD45RA+CCR7+. These receptors came from a man between 18 and 29 years old in good health.

This clone was recorded once. This rearrangement joins TRBV6-5 to TRBJ2-3, with 9 nucleotides matching TRBD1. This CDR3 contains 15 residues. Trimming at V came to 7 bases and at J to 6 bases, leaving 11 bases not matched to a gene. Germline CDR1 reads MNHEY; CDR2 reads SVGAGI. The CDR3 sequence is CASNTGGGSTDTQYF. The CDR3 DNA reads as TGTGCCAGCAACACAGGGGGCGGGAGTACGGATACGCAGTATTTT.

For this clone: The same CDR3 arises from other DNA sequences in this sample as well. V and J are TRBV19 and TRBJ1-1, with D maybe TRBD1 (5 bases). Trimming removed 3 bases at V and 4 bases at J, with 9 bases between. CDR3 length: 13 residues. Germline CDR1 LNHDA, CDR2 SQIVND (reference sequence). The CDR3 DNA reads as TGTGCCAGTAGTATTGGGGGACCCACTGAAGCTTTCTTT. Its protein is CASSIGGPTEAFF.

This sequence joins TRBV5-4 and TRBJ1-2; the match to TRBD1 covers 7 bases. The ends lost 4 bases at V and 6 bases at J; junction bases unmatched: 9. The CDR3 consists of 14 residues. The germline gives CDR1 SGHNT, CDR2 YYREEE (reference sequence). The CDR3 coding sequence is TGTGCCAGCAGCGGGGAGACAGGGTTAGATGGCTACACCTTC. Translation: CASSGETGLDGYTF.

The chain has TRBV9 and TRBJ2-1; 11 bases line up with TRBD2. V was clipped by 4 bases and J by 8 bases; unmatched bases: 11. CDR3 length: 16 amino acids. CDR1 is SGDLS and CDR2 is YYNGEE in the germline V gene. CDR3 sequence reads: CASSPGSSGGVDEQFF. CDR3 in DNA: TGTGCCAGCAGCCCCGGGAGTAGCGGGGGGGTAGATGAGCAGTTCTTC.

This chain connects TRBV28 to TRBJ2-2, with TRBD1 identical over 7 bases. The germline V gene has CDR1 MDHEN and CDR2 SYDVKM. The CDR3 spans 16 residues. V shed 6 bases and J 6 bases; nucleotides not matched to a gene: 13. The CDR3, as DNA: TGTGCCAGCAGCCCTGCCCCGACAGGGTGGGCCGGGGAGCTGTTTTTT. Its protein product is CASSPAPTGWAGELFF.

This clone is a singleton in its sample. The chain links TRBV9 to TRBJ2-7; 7 positions match TRBD1. The CDR3 extends over 15 amino acids. Trimming at V came to 3 bases and at J to 0 bases, leaving 6 bases not matched to a gene. Germline values: CDR1 SGDLS, CDR2 YYNGEE. CDR3 coding DNA: TGTGCCAGCAGCGCGGACCGGGACAGCTCCTACGAGCAGTACTTC. It yields the protein CASSADRDSSYEQYF.

This clone has just one count. The V gene is TRBV9, the J gene TRBJ2-1; TRBD2 aligns across 9 bases. The CDR3 contains 17 residues. Germline V gives CDR1 SGDLS, CDR2 YYNGEE. With V trimmed by 1 base and J by 3 bases, 8 bases remained unmatched. CDR3: CASSVTAGGPRYNEQFF. The CDR3 nucleotides read TGTGCCAGCAGCGTAACTGCGGGGGGGCCTCGCTACAATGAGCAGTTCTTC.

This rearrangement joins TRBV25-1 to TRBJ1-2, with D maybe TRBD1 (6 bases). CDR1 MGHDK and CDR2 SYGVNS come from the germline V gene. The CDR3 extends over 14 amino acids. V lost 2 bases, J lost 4 bases, and 11 bases lay in between. The CDR3 bases are TGTGCCAGCAGTGAACTAATACAGGGCTATGGCTACACCTTC. Translation: CASSELIQGYGYTF.

The chain employs TRBV2 and TRBJ2-7; either TRBD1 or TRBD2 may supply D (5 bases each). V dropped 0 bases and J dropped 3 bases, with 12 bases sitting between them. Germline CDR1 is SNHLY and CDR2 is FYNNEI. This CDR3 is built from 15 residues. The chain's CDR3 is CASSEAYGTHYEQYF. The DNA of the CDR3 is TGTGCCAGCAGTGAAGCGTATGGGACCCACTACGAGCAGTACTTC.